A single sample is the source of the 15 T cell receptor beta chains below, sequenced in a study of T cell responses to AZD1222 COVID-19 vaccine. TCRdb keeps only in-frame clones here, not all; method: immunoSEQ multiplex PCR. The table includes approximately 90,000 clones, 80% to 90% detected once. The starting material was peripheral blood, obtained on day 0 of AZD1222 vaccination. The receptors shown here come from an adult in good health.

V usage is TRBV6-5 and J usage is TRBJ1-1; TRBD1 is a possible D gene (5 bases). There are 16 residues in the CDR3. The V end lost 0 bases, the J end lost 4 bases, and 15 bases lay between the germline ends. The germline gives CDR1 MNHEY, CDR2 SVGAGI. The CDR3 protein is CASSYSMQGRFTEAFF. DNA for the CDR3: TGTGCCAGCAGTTACTCGATGCAGGGTAGATTCACTGAAGCTTTCTTT.

This clone was counted a few times. The genes are TRBV20-1 and TRBJ1-2; D is possibly TRBD1 (5 bases). Germline lookup yields CDR1 DFQATT and CDR2 SNEGSKA (reference sequence). Trimming pared 3 bases from V and 8 bases from J, leaving 22 bases between. The CDR3 sequence is 15 residues long. CDR3: CSASRGAGNLGGYTF. CDR3 nucleotide sequence: TGCAGTGCTAGTAGAGGGGCGGGGAATCTCGGAGGCTACACCTTC.

This chain joins TRBV2 and TRBJ1-4; 7 bases are shared with TRBD1. V was pared by 6 bases and J by 10 bases, with 11 bases of the junction left unmatched. CDR1 and CDR2 from the germline V gene are SNHLY and FYNNEI. This CDR3 has 14 residues. The CDR3 here is CASSPQGGSGKLFF. As DNA, the CDR3 is TGTGCCAGCAGCCCCCAGGGGGGATCGGGAAAACTGTTTTTT.

In DNA, the CDR3 is TGTGCCAGTAGTATAGAAGCCAATGAGCAGTTCTTC. Translation: CASSIEANEQFF. The genes are TRBV19 and TRBJ2-1; D not certain. The CDR3 sequence is 12 residues long. Looked up from germline, CDR1 is LNHDA and CDR2 is SQIVND (reference sequence). The V end lost 0 bases, the J end lost 6 bases, and 3 bases lay between the germline ends.

This chain connects TRBV3-1 (or the pseudogene TRBV3-2) to TRBJ1-5, with D uncertain. V lost 4 bases and J lost 3, with 7 bases in between. Germline V CDR1 and CDR2: LGHDT, YNNKEL (reference sequence). The CDR3 sequence is 13 residues long. The CDR3 loop reads CASSRLFNQPQHF. CDR3 sequence (DNA): TGTGCCAGCAGCCGCCTTTTCAATCAGCCCCAGCATTTT.

This clone was seen more than once but under ten times. The chain is built from TRBV11-2 and TRBJ1-6; perhaps TRBD1 as D (6 bases). The V and J ends lost 4 bases and 7 bases respectively, with 17 bases between them. CDR1 and CDR2 from the germline V gene are SGHAT and FQNNGV. This CDR3 has 16 residues. The CDR3 loop reads CASSSDPIGGNSPLHF. DNA for the CDR3: TGTGCCAGCAGCTCAGACCCGATAGGGGGGAATTCACCCCTCCACTTT.

As to this clone: The junction departs from the called germline gene at one end, perhaps through a read error. The chain carries TRBV7-7 and TRBJ2-1; 7 bases line up with TRBD2. This CDR3 has 15 amino acids. From germline, CDR1 is SSHAT and CDR2 FNYEAQ (reference sequence). The CDR3, as DNA: TGTGCTAGCAGCCGGGAGGCGGGAGCCGACAATGAGCAGTTCTTC. This translates into CASSREAGADNEQFF. The full variable domain, its missing parts supplied by reference TRBV7-7 and TRBJ2-1, is GAGVSQSPRYKVTKRGQDVTLRCDPISSHATLYWYQQALGQGPEFLTYFNYEAQPDKSGLPSDRFSAERPEGSISTLTIQRTEQRDSAMYRCASSREAGADNEQFFGPGTRLTVL.

DNA of the CDR3: TGTGCCAGCGTCCCGGGACAGGGGGGGTCGTACCAAGAGACCCAGTACTTC. This encodes CASVPGQGGSYQETQYF. The rearrangement links TRBV25-1 to TRBJ2-5, with TRBD1 matching over 11 bases. V shed 8 bases, J shed 0 bases, and the junction held 11 bases outside the gene matches. Germline V gives CDR1 MGHDK, CDR2 SYGVNS. The CDR3 is 17 amino acids.

The rearrangement links TRBV12-5 to TRBJ2-2; D ambiguous. The CDR3 sequence is 12 residues long. Germline V CDR1 and CDR2: LGHNT, FRNRAP. The ends were cut back, 2 bases at V and 7 bases at J, with 5 bases in the middle. The DNA of the CDR3 is TGTGCTAGTGGTTTGTTGGGCGGGGAGCTGTTTTTT. Translation: CASGLLGGELFF. Variable domain in full (rest from reference TRBV12-5 and TRBJ2-2): DARVTQTPRHKVTEMGQEVTMRCQPILGHNTVFWYRQTMMQGLELLAYFRNRAPLDDSGMPKDRFSAEMPDATLATLKIQPSEPRDSAVYFCASGLLGGELFFGEGSRLTVL.

This chain joins TRBV29-1 and TRBJ1-1; D is possibly TRBD1 (6 bases). The CDR3 runs to 12 residues. V lost 4 bases and J 3 bases, leaving 9 bases between the germline ends. Looked up from germline, CDR1 is SQVTM and CDR2 is ANQGSEA. The CDR3 coding sequence is TGCAGCGTTGCCGGGGGGCACACTGAAGCTTTCTTT. It specifies CSVAGGHTEAFF.

This clone was recorded once. Different DNA sequences within this sample yield the same CDR3. The chain recombines TRBV12-3 or TRBV12-4 with TRBJ1-5; D is unclear. The CDR3 runs to 12 residues. The V gene lost 3 bases and the J gene lost 5 bases, with 5 bases spanning the gap. The DNA of the CDR3 is TGTGCCAGCAGTTTGATACATCAGCCCCAGCATTTT. It translates to CASSLIHQPQHF.

The rearrangement joins TRBV14 to TRBJ2-7; D is perhaps TRBD1 (6 bases). The V end was cut by 2 bases, the J end by 5 bases, with 10 bases between. This CDR3 has 13 residues. Germline values: CDR1 SGHDN, CDR2 FVKESK. CDR3 loop: CASSQPGAHEQYF. The CDR3 DNA is TGTGCCAGCAGCCAACCAGGGGCTCACGAGCAGTACTTC.

This clone occurred once. The chain employs TRBV19 and TRBJ2-7; TRBD2 aligns across 11 bases. V lost 6 bases to trimming and J lost 6 bases; unmatched junction nucleotides: 13. The V gene's germline CDR1 is LNHDA and CDR2 SQIVND (reference sequence). The CDR3 contains 16 residues. The CDR3 is CASSTPASGRPFEQYF. The CDR3 nucleotides are TGTGCCAGTAGCACCCCCGCTAGCGGGAGGCCGTTCGAGCAGTACTTC.

The rearrangement uses TRBV5-1 and TRBJ1-5, with D unclear. The germline V and J ends were trimmed by 5 bases and 3 bases, with 15 bases remaining between them. CDR3 size: 15 residues. The germline gives CDR1 SGHRS, CDR2 YFSETQ. The CDR3 loop is CASSYLPGNNQPQHF. The DNA of the CDR3 is TGCGCCAGCAGTTACCTCCCGGGGAACAATCAGCCCCAGCATTTT.

This chain links TRBV10-3 with TRBJ2-7, with a tentative D call TRBD2 (5 bases). CDR3 length equals 16 residues. Germline CDR1 ENHRY, CDR2 SYGVKD. V shed 2 bases and J shed 6 bases, with 20 bases lying between them. The CDR3 here is CAISEPTSGALSEQYF. The CDR3 DNA follows: TGTGCCATCAGTGAGCCGACGAGCGGAGCCCTTTCCGAGCAGTACTTC.